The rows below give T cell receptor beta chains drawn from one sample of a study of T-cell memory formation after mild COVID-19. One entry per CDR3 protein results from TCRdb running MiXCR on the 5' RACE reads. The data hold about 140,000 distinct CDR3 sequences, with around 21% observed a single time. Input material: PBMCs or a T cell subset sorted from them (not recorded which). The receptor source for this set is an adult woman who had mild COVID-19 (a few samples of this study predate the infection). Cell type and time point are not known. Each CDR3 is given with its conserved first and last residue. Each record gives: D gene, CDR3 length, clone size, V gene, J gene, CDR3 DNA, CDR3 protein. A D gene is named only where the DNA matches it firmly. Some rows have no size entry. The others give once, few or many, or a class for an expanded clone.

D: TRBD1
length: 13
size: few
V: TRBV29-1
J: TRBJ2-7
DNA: TGCAGCGTCGGACAGGCGTCAAGCTACGAGCAGTACTTC
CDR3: CSVGQASSYEQYF

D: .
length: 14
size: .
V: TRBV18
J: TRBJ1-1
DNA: TGTGCCAGCTCACCCCGGTCGGGGGACACTGAAGCTTTCTTT
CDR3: CASSPRSGDTEAFF

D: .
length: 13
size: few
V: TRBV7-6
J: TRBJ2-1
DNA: TGTGCCAGCAGCTTAGCCGAGAATAATGAGCAGTTCTTC
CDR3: CASSLAENNEQFF

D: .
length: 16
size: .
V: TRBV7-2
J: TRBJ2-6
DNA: TGTGCCAGCAGCTTAGGGGGGTCCTCTGGGGCCAACGTCCTGACTTTC
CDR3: CASSLGGSSGANVLTF

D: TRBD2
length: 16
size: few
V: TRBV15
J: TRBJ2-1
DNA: TGTGCCACCAGCAGAGCCAGCGGGAGCACGTACAATGAGCAGTTCTTC
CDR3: CATSRASGSTYNEQFF

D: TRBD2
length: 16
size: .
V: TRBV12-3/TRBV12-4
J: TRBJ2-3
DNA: TGTGCCAGCAGCCCGAGGGCGGGAGGGGCCACAGATACGCAGTATTTT
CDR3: CASSPRAGGATDTQYF

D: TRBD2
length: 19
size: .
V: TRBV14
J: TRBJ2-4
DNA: TGTGCCAGCAGCCAAGGGACTAGCGGGAGGCCGGGAGCCAAAAACATTCAGTACTTC
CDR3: CASSQGTSGRPGAKNIQYF

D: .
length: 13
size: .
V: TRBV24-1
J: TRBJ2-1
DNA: TGTGCCACCAGTGAGCCTCCGACCAATGAGCAGTTCTTC
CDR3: CATSEPPTNEQFF

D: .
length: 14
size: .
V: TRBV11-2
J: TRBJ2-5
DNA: TGTGCCAGCAGCTCCTTAGGGCCTCAAGAGACCCAGTACTTC
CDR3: CASSSLGPQETQYF

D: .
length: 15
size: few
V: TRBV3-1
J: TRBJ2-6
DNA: TGTGCCAGCAGCCAAGGGGGCTCTGGGGCCAACGTCCTGACTTTC
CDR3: CASSQGGSGANVLTF

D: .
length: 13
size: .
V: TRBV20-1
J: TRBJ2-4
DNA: TGCAGTGCTAGCCTGGGGGCGCCGGACATTCAGTACTTC
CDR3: CSASLGAPDIQYF

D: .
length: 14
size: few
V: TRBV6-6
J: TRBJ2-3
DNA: TGTGCCAGCAGACCGGGACTCCCCACAGATACGCAGTATTTT
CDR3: CASRPGLPTDTQYF

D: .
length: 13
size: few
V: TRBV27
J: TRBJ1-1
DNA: TGTGCCAGCAGTTTACTACAGACCGCTGAAGCTTTCTTT
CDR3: CASSLLQTAEAFF

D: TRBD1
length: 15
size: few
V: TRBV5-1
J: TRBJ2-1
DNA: TGCGCCAGCACCCCTTGGGACAGGGGAGGCAATGAGCAGTTCTTC
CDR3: CASTPWDRGGNEQFF

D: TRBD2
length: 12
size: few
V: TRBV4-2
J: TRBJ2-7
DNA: TGTGCCAGCAGCCCCGGGGAGGGCGAGCAGTACTTC
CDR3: CASSPGEGEQYF

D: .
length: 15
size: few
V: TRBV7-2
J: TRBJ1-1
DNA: TGTGCCAGCAGCTCATCACAGGGTTTGGACACTGAAGCTTTCTTT
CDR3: CASSSSQGLDTEAFF

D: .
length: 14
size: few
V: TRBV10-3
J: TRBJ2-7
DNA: TGTGCCATCAGTGAAGGGGACTTCTCCTACGAGCAGTACTTC
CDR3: CAISEGDFSYEQYF

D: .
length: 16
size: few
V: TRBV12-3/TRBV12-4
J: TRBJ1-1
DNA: TGTGCCAGCAGAGATTCTCGGGCCAGCTTGAACACTGAAGCTTTCTTT
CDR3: CASRDSRASLNTEAFF

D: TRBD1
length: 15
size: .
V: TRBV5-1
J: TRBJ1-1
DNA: TGCGCCAGCAGCTTGGGGACAGGCCCCTTCACTGAAGCTTTCTTT
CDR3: CASSLGTGPFTEAFF

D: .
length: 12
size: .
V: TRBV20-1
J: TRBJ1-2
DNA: TGCAGTGCCGCTGGGACCAGGGTTGGCTACACCTTC
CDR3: CSAAGTRVGYTF

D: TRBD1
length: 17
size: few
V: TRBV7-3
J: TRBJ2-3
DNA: TGTGCCAGCAGCTTACGGACAGGGTATATACGCACAGATACGCAGTATTTT
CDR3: CASSLRTGYIRTDTQYF

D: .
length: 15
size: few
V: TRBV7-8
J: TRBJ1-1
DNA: TGTGCCAGCAGCTCCCCTCGGGGTTCTCACACTGAAGCTTTCTTT
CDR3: CASSSPRGSHTEAFF

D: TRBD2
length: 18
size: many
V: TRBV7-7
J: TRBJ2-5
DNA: TGTGCCAGCAGCCGGACTAGCGGGGGGCCCACCTCCCCTGAGACCCAGTACTTC
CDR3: CASSRTSGGPTSPETQYF

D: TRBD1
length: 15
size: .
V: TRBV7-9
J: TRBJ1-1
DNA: TGTGCCAGCAGCTTTATGGGACAGGGAGGGACTGAAGCTTTCTTT
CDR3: CASSFMGQGGTEAFF

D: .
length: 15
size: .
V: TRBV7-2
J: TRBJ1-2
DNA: TGTGCCAGCAGCTTCCGGGACGCAGCCCGGGAGGGCTACACCTTC
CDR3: CASSFRDAAREGYTF

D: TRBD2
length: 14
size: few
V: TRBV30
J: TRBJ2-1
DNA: TGTGCCTGGAGTCCCGGACTAGCGGTCAATGAGCAGTTCTTC
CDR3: CAWSPGLAVNEQFF

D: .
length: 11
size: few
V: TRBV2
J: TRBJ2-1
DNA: TGTGCCAGCAAGTGGGACGGGGAGCAGTTCTTC
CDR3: CASKWDGEQFF

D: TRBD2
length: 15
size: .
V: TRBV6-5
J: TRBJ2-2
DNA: TGTGCCAGCAGCCTACTAGCGGGGGTACTCGGGGAGCTGTTTTTT
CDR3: CASSLLAGVLGELFF

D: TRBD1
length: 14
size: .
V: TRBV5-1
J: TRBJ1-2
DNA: TGCGCCAGCAGCTTGCTGGACAGGGGAGGCTCCTACACCTTC
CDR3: CASSLLDRGGSYTF

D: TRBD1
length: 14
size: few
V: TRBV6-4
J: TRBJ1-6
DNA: TGTGCCAGCAAACGGACAGGGGTAGTTTCACCCCTCCACTTT
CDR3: CASKRTGVVSPLHF

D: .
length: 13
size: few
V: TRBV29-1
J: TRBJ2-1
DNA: TGCAGCGTTGAAACTGCATCCTACAATGAGCAGTTCTTC
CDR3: CSVETASYNEQFF

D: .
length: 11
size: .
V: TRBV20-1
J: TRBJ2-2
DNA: TGCAGTGCTAGAGCCGAGGGGGAGCTGTTTTTT
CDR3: CSARAEGELFF

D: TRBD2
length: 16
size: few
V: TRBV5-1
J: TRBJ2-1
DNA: TGCGCCAGCAGCCAGGGACTAGCAAGCTCCTACAATGAGCAGTTCTTC
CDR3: CASSQGLASSYNEQFF

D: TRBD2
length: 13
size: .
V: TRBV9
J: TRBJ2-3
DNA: TGTGCCAGCCAGCGGGGGGTAACAGATACGCAGTATTTT
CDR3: CASQRGVTDTQYF

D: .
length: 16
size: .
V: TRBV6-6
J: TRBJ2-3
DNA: TGTGCCAGCAGTTATAAACGGGGTGGAGGCACAGATACGCAGTATTTT
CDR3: CASSYKRGGGTDTQYF

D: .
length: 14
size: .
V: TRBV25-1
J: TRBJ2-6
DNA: TGTGCCAGCAAGGGGCCCTCTGGGGCCAACGTCCTGACTTTC
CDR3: CASKGPSGANVLTF

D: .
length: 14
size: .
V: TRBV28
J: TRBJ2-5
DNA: TGTGCCAGCAGTTTTAGGCAGGGGAGGGAGACCCAGTACTTC
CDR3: CASSFRQGRETQYF

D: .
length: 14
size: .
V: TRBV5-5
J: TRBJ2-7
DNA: TGTGCCAGCAGCTTTCCCTACGGGGCCAACGAGCAGTACTTC
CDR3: CASSFPYGANEQYF

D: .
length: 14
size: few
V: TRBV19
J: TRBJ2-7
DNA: TGTGCCAGTAGTATAGATCTTCAGCCCTACGAGCAGTACTTC
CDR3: CASSIDLQPYEQYF

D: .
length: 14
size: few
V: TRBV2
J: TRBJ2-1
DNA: TGTGCCAGCATCCGGGACGGAGCCTACAATGAGCAGTTCTTC
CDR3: CASIRDGAYNEQFF

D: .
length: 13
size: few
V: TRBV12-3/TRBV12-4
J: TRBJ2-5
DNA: TGTGCCAGCAGTTTTAAGGGACAAGAGACCCAGTACTTC
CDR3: CASSFKGQETQYF

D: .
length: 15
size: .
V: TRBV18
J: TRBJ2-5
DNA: TGTGCCAGCTCACCAGAAACCGGGACTTCAGGGGCCCAGTACTTC
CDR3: CASSPETGTSGAQYF

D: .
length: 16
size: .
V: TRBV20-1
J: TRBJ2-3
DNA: TGCAGTGCTAGAGATCTAGCCCGGGGGCAACTAGATACGCAGTATTTT
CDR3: CSARDLARGQLDTQYF

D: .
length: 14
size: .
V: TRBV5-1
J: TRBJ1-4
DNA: TGCGCCAGCAGCTTGGACAGGGAGGATGAAAAACTGTTTTTT
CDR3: CASSLDREDEKLFF

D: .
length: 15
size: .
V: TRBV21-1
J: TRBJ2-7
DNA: TGTGCCAGCAGCAAAAGGCAAGACAGGGGTTACGAGCAGTACTTC
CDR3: CASSKRQDRGYEQYF